This entry lists 8 T cell receptor beta chains sequenced from one sample in a study of blood T cell repertoires in COVID-19. Repertoires were generated with immunoSEQ multiplex PCR, while TCRdb's copy carries only in-frame clones and drops some. The sample has just under 150,000 clones, 75% to 90% seen once. Material: peripheral blood. These receptors were obtained from a man between 45 and 60 years old who had recovered from COVID-19.

The chain joins TRBV5-1 to TRBJ2-5; 16 bases fit TRBD2. V trimming: 4 bases; J trimming: 5 bases; junction bases outside the gene matches: 8. Per the germline V gene, CDR1 is SGHRS and CDR2 is YFSETQ. The CDR3 consists of 17 residues. In nucleotides, the CDR3 is TGCGCCAGCAGCCCCGGGACTAGCGGGGGGGCCACGGAGACCCAGTACTTC. Translated: CASSPGTSGGATETQYF.

This chain connects TRBV2 to TRBJ2-1; TRBD2 matches 14 bases. Trimming took 3 bases from V and 2 from J; bases not matched to a gene: 3. Germline CDR1 reads SNHLY; CDR2 reads FYNNEI. The CDR3 is 17 amino acids. CDR3 region: CASSDGTSGGPYNEQFF. In DNA, the CDR3 is TGTGCCAGCAGTGACGGGACTAGCGGGGGACCCTACAATGAGCAGTTCTTC.

This clone appeared once. V usage is TRBV2 and J usage is TRBJ2-2; 12 positions agree with TRBD2. Germline CDR1 is SNHLY and CDR2 is FYNNEI. With V trimmed by 0 bases and J by 3 bases, 17 bases remained unmatched. There are 22 residues in the CDR3. DNA for the CDR3: TGTGCCAGCAGTGAAGCGGGTGGTATGGCTAGCGGGGGGGTGCGGGACACCGGGGAGCTGTTTTTT. It codes for CASSEAGGMASGGVRDTGELFF.

The J gene is TRBJ2-6, the V gene TRBV7-2; 9 bases are shared with TRBD1. This CDR3 region has 18 residues. Germline V lookup: CDR1 SGHTA, CDR2 FQGNSA. V trimming: 4 bases; J trimming: 0 bases; junction bases outside the gene matches: 7. The CDR3 nucleotides are TGTGCCAGCAGCTCTCCGGGACAGGGAAGCTCTGGGGCCAACGTCCTGACTTTC. This encodes CASSSPGQGSSGANVLTF.

This rearrangement joins TRBV9 to TRBJ2-3, with D unresolved. Germline CDR1 and CDR2: SGDLS and YYNGEE. The CDR3 covers 13 residues. Trimming removed 4 bases from V and 0 bases from J, with 6 bases in between. The CDR3 loop reads CASSPESTDTQYF. The CDR3 bases are TGTGCCAGCAGCCCGGAGAGCACAGATACGCAGTATTTT.

This chain connects TRBV9 to TRBJ2-1; 9 nucleotides agree with TRBD2. CDR3 length equals 15 residues. With 1 base clipped from V and 8 bases from J, the junction kept 7 bases outside the gene matches. Germline V gene lookup returns CDR1 SGDLS and CDR2 YYNGEE. CDR3 protein: CASSVLAGDSYEQFF. The CDR3 DNA reads TGTGCCAGCAGCGTATTAGCGGGGGATAGTTATGAGCAGTTCTTC.

The table lists this clone with a count of one. The chain employs TRBV5-1 and TRBJ2-7; 8 bases match TRBD1. Germline trimming cut 4 bases from V and 6 bases from J; bases unmatched to any gene: 9. The germline CDR1 and CDR2 sequences are SGHRS and YFSETQ. The CDR3 consists of 14 residues. The CDR3 region has the DNA TGCGCCAGCAGCCACCGGAACAGGGGGTTCGAGCAGTACTTC. Translation gives CASSHRNRGFEQYF.

CDR3 in amino acids: CASSSRDRTIGYTF. DNA for the CDR3: TGTGCCAGCAGCTCAAGAGACAGAACTATAGGCTACACCTTC. V usage is TRBV5-8 and J usage is TRBJ1-2, with D possibly matching TRBD1 (5 bases). Germline-derived CDR1 and CDR2 are SGHTS and YDEGEE. The CDR3 contains 14 residues. Trimming left V 3 bases short and J 8 bases short, with 17 bases between.